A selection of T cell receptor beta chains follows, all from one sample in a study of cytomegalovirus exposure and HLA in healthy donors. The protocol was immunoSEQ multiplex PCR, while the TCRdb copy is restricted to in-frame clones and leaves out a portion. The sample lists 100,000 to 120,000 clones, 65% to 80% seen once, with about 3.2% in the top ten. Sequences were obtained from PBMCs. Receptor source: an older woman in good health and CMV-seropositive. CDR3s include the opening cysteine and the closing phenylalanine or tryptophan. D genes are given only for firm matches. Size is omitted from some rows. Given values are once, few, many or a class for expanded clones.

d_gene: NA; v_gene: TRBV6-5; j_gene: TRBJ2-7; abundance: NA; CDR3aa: CASSYSFSTSYEQYF; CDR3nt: TGTGCCAGCAGTTATAGTTTTAGTACCTCCTACGAGCAGTACTTC
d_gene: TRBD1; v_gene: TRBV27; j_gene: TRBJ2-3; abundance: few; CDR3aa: CASSLGTGTNTQYF; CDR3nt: TGTGCCAGCAGTTTAGGGACAGGGACCAATACGCAGTATTTT
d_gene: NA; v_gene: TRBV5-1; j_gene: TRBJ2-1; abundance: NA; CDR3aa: CASSLASSKRPSNEQFF; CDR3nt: TGCGCCAGCAGCTTGGCCTCGTCCAAGCGACCCTCCAATGAGCAGTTCTTC
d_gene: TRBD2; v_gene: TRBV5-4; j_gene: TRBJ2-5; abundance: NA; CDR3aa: CASSPGGSLSETQYF; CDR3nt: TGTGCCAGCAGCCCGGGGGGTAGCCTGAGCGAGACCCAGTACTTC
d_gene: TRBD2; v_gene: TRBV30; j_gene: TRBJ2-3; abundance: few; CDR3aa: CAWSRGSGSADTQYF; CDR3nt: TGTGCCTGGAGTCGGGGTAGCGGGAGCGCAGATACGCAGTATTTT
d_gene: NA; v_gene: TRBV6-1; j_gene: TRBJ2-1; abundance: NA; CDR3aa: CASSATGFREQFF; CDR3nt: TGTGCCAGCAGTGCGACAGGATTCAGGGAGCAGTTCTTC
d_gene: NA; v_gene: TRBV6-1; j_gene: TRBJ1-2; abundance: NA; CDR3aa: CASSPQYGYTF; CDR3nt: TGTGCCAGCAGTCCCCAGTATGGCTACACCTTC
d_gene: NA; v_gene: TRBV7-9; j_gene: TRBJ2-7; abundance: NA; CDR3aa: CSSSLDPGTQYF; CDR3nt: TGTTCCAGCAGCTTGGACCCGGGAACGCAGTACTTC
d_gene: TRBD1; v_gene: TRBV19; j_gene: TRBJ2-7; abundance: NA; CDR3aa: CASRGNRGPPYEQYF; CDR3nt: TGTGCCAGTAGGGGGAACAGGGGCCCTCCCTACGAGCAGTACTTC
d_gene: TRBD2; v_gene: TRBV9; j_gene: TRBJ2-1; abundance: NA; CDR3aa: CASSVATAGLEQFF; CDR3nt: TGTGCCAGCAGCGTAGCTACAGCGGGACTAGAGCAGTTCTTC
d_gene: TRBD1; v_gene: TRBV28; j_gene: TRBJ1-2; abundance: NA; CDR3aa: CASSSPAFDRGGYGYTF; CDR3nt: TGTGCCAGCAGTTCTCCCGCCTTTGACAGGGGAGGCTATGGCTACACCTTC
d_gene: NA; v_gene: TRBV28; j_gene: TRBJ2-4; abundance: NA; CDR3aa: CASSFVDIQYF; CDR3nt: TGTGCCAGCAGTTTCGTTGACATTCAGTACTTC
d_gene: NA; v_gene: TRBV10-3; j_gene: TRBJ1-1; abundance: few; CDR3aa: CAIREAWGDEAFF; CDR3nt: TGTGCCATCAGAGAGGCGTGGGGGGATGAAGCTTTCTTT
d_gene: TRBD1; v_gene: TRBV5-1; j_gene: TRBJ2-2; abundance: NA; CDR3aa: CASSPIYGTETGELFF; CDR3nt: TGCGCCAGCAGCCCCATCTACGGGACAGAGACCGGGGAGCTGTTTTTT
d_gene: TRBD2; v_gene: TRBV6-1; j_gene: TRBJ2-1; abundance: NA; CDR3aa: CASSQREGYNEQFF; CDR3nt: TGTGCCAGCAGTCAGCGGGAGGGCTACAATGAGCAGTTCTTC
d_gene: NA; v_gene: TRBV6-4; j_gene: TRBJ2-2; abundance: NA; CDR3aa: CASSPYNTGELFF; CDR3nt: TGTGCCAGCAGTCCCTATAACACCGGGGAGCTGTTTTTT
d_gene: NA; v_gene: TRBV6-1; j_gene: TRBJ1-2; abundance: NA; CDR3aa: CASSEQGNYGYTF; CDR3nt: TGTGCCAGCAGTGAACAGGGGAACTATGGCTACACCTTC